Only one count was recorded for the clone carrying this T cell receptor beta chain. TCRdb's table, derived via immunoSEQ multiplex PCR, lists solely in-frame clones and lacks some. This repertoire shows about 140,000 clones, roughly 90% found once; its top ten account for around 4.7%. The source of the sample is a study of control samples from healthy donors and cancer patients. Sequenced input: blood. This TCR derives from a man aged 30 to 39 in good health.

The CDR3 nucleotides are TGCGCCAGCAGCTTGGAGACAGGGAACCCCTACGAGCAGTACTTC. This encodes CASSLETGNPYEQYF. The rearrangement joins TRBV5-1 to TRBJ2-7, with 7 nucleotides matching TRBD1. CDR3 length equals 15 residues. The ends lost 0 bases at V and 2 bases at J; junction bases unmatched: 5. Germline lookup yields CDR1 SGHRS and CDR2 YFSETQ.